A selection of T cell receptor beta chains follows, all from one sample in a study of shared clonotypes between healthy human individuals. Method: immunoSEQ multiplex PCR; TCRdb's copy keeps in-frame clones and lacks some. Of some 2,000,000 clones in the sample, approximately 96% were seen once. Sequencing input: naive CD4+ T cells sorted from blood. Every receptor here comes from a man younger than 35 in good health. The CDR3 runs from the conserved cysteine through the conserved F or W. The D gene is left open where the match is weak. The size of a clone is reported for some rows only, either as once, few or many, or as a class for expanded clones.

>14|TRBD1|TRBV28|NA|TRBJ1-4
CASSPGQGEEKLFF
TGTGCCAGCAGCCCCGGACAGGGGGAGGAAAAACTGTTTTTT
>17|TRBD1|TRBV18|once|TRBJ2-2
CASSPPIGQGNTGELFF
TGTGCCAGCTCACCACCTATCGGACAGGGGAACACCGGGGAGCTGTTTTTT
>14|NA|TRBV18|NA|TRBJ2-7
CASSPSMLTYEQYF
TGTGCCAGCTCACCTTCGATGCTCACCTACGAGCAGTACTTC
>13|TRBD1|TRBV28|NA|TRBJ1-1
CASSKRTGRKAFF
TGTGCCAGCAGTAAGAGGACAGGTCGTAAAGCTTTCTTT
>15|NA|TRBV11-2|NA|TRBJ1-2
CASSLDYGGANGYTF
TGTGCCAGCAGCTTAGATTACGGGGGCGCGAATGGCTACACCTTC
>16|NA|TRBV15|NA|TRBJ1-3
CATSRDISVSGNTIYF
TGTGCCACCAGCAGAGATATCAGTGTCTCTGGAAACACCATATATTTT
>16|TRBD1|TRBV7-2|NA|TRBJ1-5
CASSLVGTGDNQPQHF
TGTGCCAGCAGCTTAGTTGGGACAGGGGACAATCAGCCCCAGCATTTT
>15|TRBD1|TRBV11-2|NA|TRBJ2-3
CASSLGTGGTDTQYF
TGTGCCAGCAGCTTAGGGACAGGGGGCACAGATACGCAGTATTTT
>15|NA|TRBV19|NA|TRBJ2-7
CASSTQGSLSYEQYF
TGTGCCAGTAGTACCCAGGGGAGTCTCTCCTACGAGCAGTACTTC
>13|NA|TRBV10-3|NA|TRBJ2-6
CAISASGANVLTF
TGTGCCATCAGTGCAAGTGGGGCCAACGTCCTGACTTTC
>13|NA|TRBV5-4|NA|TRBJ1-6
CASSLGGNSPLHF
TGTGCCAGCAGCTTGGGAGGAAATTCACCCCTCCACTTT
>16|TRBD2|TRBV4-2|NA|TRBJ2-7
CASSQSTGEGPGEQYF
TGTGCCAGCAGCCAATCTACGGGGGAGGGCCCCGGCGAGCAGTACTTC
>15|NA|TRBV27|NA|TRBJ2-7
CASSGIKTGFYEQYF
TGTGCCAGCAGTGGGATTAAAACGGGATTCTACGAGCAGTACTTC
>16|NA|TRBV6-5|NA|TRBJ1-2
CASSYSAGPPNYGYTF
TGTGCCAGCAGTTACTCGGCAGGGCCACCCAACTATGGCTACACCTTC
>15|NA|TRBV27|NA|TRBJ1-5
CASSSGSYRNQPQHF
TGTGCCAGCAGTTCAGGGTCCTATCGGAATCAGCCCCAGCATTTT
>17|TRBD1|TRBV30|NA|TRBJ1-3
CAWNRGQPFFSGNTIYF
TGTGCCTGGAACCGGGGACAGCCGTTTTTCTCTGGAAACACCATATATTTT
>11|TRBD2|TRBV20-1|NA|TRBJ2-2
CSARENGELFF
TGCAGTGCGCGGGAGAACGGGGAGCTGTTTTTT
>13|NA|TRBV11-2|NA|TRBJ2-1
CASSPIGAGEQFF
TGTGCCAGCAGCCCTATCGGGGCAGGCGAGCAGTTCTTC
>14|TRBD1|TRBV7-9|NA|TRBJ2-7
CASSPQQGPHEQYF
TGTGCCAGCAGCCCCCAACAGGGGCCCCACGAGCAGTACTTC
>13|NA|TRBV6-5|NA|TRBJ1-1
CATGPDLPGWAFF
TGTGCCACCGGGCCCGACCTCCCAGGTTGGGCTTTCTTT
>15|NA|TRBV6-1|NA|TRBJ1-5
CASSEATGSGQPQHF
TGTGCCAGCAGTGAAGCTACAGGGAGTGGACAGCCCCAGCATTTT
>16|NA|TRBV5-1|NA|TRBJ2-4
CASSLGGALAKNIQYF
TGCGCCAGCAGTCTCGGGGGAGCCTTAGCCAAAAACATTCAGTACTTC
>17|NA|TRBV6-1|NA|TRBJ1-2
CASSERREYKPNYGYTF
TGTGCCAGCAGTGAAAGGCGAGAGTATAAGCCTAACTATGGCTACACCTTC
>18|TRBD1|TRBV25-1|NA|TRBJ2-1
CASSPLGQGVRAYNEQFF
TGTGCCAGCAGTCCCCTCGGACAGGGCGTAAGAGCCTACAATGAGCAGTTCTTC
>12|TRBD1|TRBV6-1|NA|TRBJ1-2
CASRDREWGYTF
TGTGCCAGCAGGGACAGGGAATGGGGCTACACCTTC
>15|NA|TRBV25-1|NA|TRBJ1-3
CASSALGSSGNTIYF
TGTGCCAGCAGTGCCCTGGGCAGCTCTGGAAACACCATATATTTT
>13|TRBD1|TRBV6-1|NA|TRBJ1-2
CASSEATGVGYTF
TGTGCCAGCAGTGAAGCGACAGGGGTCGGCTACACCTTC
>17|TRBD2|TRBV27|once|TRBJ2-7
CASSLSGLALSSYEQYF
TGTGCCAGCAGTTTATCCGGACTAGCGTTAAGCTCCTACGAGCAGTACTTC
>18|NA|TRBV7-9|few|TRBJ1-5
CASSLTNYTQPSNQPQHF
TGTGCCAGCAGCTTAACAAATTATACCCAACCGAGCAATCAGCCCCAGCATTTT
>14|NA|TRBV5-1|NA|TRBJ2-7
CASSPGSLSYEQYF
TGCGCCAGCAGTCCCGGGTCCTTATCCTACGAGCAGTACTTC
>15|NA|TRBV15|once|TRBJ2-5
CATSRGQGSRETQYF
TGTGCCACCAGCAGAGGTCAGGGGTCCCGAGAGACCCAGTACTTC
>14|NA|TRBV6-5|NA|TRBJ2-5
CASSPTQGRGTQYF
TGTGCCAGCAGTCCAACACAGGGACGTGGGACCCAGTACTTC
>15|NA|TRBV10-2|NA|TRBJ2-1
CASRSTGSSYNEQFF
TGCGCCAGCAGGTCAACTGGGAGCTCCTACAATGAGCAGTTCTTC
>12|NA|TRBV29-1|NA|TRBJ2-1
CSVADSYNEQFF
TGCAGCGTCGCGGACAGCTACAATGAGCAGTTCTTC
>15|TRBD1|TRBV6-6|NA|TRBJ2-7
CASSYRRDRTSEQYF
TGTGCCAGCAGTTACCGGAGGGACAGGACAAGCGAGCAGTACTTC
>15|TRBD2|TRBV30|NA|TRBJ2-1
CAWRNLAGGHNEQFF
TGTGCCTGGAGGAACCTAGCGGGGGGACACAATGAGCAGTTCTTC
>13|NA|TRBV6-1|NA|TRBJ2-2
CACLAGYTGELFF
TGTGCCTGCCTTGCAGGGTACACCGGGGAGCTGTTTTTT
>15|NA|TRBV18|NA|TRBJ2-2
CASSPRIAGEGELFF
TGTGCCAGCTCACCACGAATCGCAGGGGAGGGGGAGCTGTTTTTT
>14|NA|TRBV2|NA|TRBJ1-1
CASSGGLTNTEAFF
TGTGCCAGCAGCGGAGGACTGACGAACACTGAAGCTTTCTTT
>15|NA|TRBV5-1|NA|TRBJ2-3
CASELFGRGTDTQYF
TGCGCCAGCGAGCTCTTTGGCAGGGGCACAGATACGCAGTATTTT
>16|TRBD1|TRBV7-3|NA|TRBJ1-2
CASSFTSGTGSSGYTF
TGTGCCAGCAGCTTCACTTCCGGGACAGGGTCGTCAGGCTACACCTTC
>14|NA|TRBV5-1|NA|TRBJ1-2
CASSEAHALYGYTF
TGCGCCAGCAGCGAGGCCCACGCTCTTTATGGCTACACCTTC